This TCR beta chain comes out of a study of spatial heterogeneity in lung cancer. Looking at the study overall: The approximately 70 donors had untreated early-stage non-small cell lung cancer. For the average unique TCR and UMI combination, more than ten occurrences appeared in raw reads.

Using its own MiXCR run on the 5' RACE reads, TCRdb lists one record per CDR3 protein. The sample holds roughly 110,000 distinct CDR3 sequences, 10% to 14% seen once. Losses at the gene ends were 6 bases for V and 8 bases for J; bases not matched to a gene: 14. The CDR3 contains 18 residues. Germline CDR1 and CDR2: MNHEY and SVGAGI. Noted time point: blood at routine non-recurrence follow-up after resection. TCRs were sequenced from unsorted whole RNA of tumor, nontumor lung or PBMC. This clonotype was sampled from a female donor with early-stage non-small cell lung cancer. This specimen consisted of PBMCs, obtained at follow-up. This sequence joins TRBV6-5 and TRBJ2-2; TRBD2 matches 14 bases. Here the CDR3 DNA reads TGTGCCAGCAGGCACGGGATGACTAGCGGGAGGGGGCAAGGGGAGCTGTTTTTT. Encoded protein: CASRHGMTSGRGQGELFF.